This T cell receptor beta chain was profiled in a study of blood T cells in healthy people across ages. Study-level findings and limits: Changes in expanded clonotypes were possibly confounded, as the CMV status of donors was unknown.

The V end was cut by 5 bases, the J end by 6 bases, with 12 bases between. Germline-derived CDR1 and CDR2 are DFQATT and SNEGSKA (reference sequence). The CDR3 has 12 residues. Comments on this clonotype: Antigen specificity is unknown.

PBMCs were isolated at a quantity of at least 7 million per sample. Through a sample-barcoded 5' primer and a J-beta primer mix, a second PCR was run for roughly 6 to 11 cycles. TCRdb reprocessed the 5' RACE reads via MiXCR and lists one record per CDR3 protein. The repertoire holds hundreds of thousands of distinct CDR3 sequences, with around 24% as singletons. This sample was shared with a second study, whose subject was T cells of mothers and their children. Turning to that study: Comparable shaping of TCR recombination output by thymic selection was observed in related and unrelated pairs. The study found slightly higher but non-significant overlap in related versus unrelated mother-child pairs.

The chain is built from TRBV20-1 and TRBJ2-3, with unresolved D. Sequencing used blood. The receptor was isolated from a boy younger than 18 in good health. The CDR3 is CSAFGPPDTQYF. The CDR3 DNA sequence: TGCAGTGCTTTTGGCCCTCCCGATACGCAGTATTTT.